Reported below is one TCR beta chain. Its matching antigen is unknown. Measured with immunoSEQ multiplex PCR; TCRdb has only the in-frame clones, and not every one. Of tens of thousands of clones listed, about 79% are singletons. This sample was taken from a study of radiation and T cells in renal cell carcinoma. About the study: Nephrectomy followed 15 Gy stereotactic body radiation by 4 weeks. Findings and limits, study-wide: In blood, top tumor clones expanded by 2 weeks, shrinking by 4. Baseline intratumoral clonotype presence is unknown without pretreatment biopsies.

Noted time point: baseline pretreatment blood. Treatment of the sample: 15 Gy SBRT to primary tumor, nephrectomy 4 weeks later. After SBRT, blood was collected at 2 and 4 weeks, plus baseline. The TCR was taken from a man between 60 and 75 years old with renal cell carcinoma. Specimen: blood, collected from a patient whose treatment included radiotherapy and nephrectomy.

The CDR3 loop reads CASSVGTETYEQYF. Written as DNA, the CDR3 is TGTGCCAGCAGCGTTGGGACAGAAACCTACGAGCAGTACTTC. The genes are TRBV9 and TRBJ2-7, with 7 bases identical to TRBD1. The CDR3 sequence is 14 residues long. J gave up 2 bases and V 2 bases, and 4 bases lay outside the gene matches. CDR1 and CDR2 from the germline V gene are SGDLS and YYNGEE.